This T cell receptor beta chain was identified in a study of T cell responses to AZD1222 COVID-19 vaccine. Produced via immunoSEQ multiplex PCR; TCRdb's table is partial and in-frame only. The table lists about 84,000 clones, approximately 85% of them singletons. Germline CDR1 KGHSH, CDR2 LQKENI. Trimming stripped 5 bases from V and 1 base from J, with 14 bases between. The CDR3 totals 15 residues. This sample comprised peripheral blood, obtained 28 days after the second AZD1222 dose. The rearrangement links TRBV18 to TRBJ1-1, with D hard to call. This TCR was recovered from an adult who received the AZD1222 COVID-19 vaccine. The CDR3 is CASSFGEVSNTEAFF. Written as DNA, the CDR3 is TGTGCCAGCTCATTCGGCGAGGTGTCGAACACTGAAGCTTTCTTT. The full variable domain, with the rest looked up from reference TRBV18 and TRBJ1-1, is NAGVMQNPRHLVRRRGQEARLRCSPMKGHSHVYWYRQLPEEGLKFMVYLQKENIIDESGMPKERFSAEFPKEGPSILRIQQVVRGDSAAYFCASSFGEVSNTEAFFGQGTRLTVV.